The T cell receptor beta chain under discussion was sequenced for a study of Siglec-9 on CD8 T cells in melanoma (dated by TCRdb to about 2019). For context, the study as a whole: In this study, researchers looked at how Siglec-9 is expressed on CD8+ T cells and what Siglec-9 does to regulate T cells within the melanoma tumor microenvironment.

The library was obtained by the immunoSEQ multiplex PCR assay. This is the immuneACCESS table as TCRdb keeps it, with only in-frame sequences that have V and J called. A part of the clones is gone; compared with another copy, unresolved V genes explain less than half, and the rest is unexplained. The sample table shows some 39,000 clones, and around 81% are seen once. The biggest ten clones account for more than 1.5% of the sample. In the case of this clone: The specificity of this receptor is unknown. No much larger clone exists at a distance of one base, and base qualities are not known.

Overall results and qualifications from the work: Siglec-9 was reported to mark and regulate an effector memory CD8+ T-cell subset that appeared to accumulate within melanoma tumors.

The CDR3 runs 17 residues from the cysteine to the phenylalanine. Left in the record is the CDR3 DNA by itself, 51 bases read in frame from the first base. Between the V and J ends, shortened by 4 bases and 1 base respectively, the junction contains 16 bases. As encoded in the germline V gene, CDR1 is SGHTA while CDR2 is FQGNSA. The sequenced sample consisted of Siglec-9- CD8+ T cells sorted from blood. Reading the label with the study, this specimen's cell subset or site is: CD8 T cells lacking Siglec-9. The sequence derives from a human donor in good health. The chain was built from TRBV7-2 and TRBJ2-2, with a tentative D gene TRBD2 over 5 matching bases. The CDR3 amino acid sequence is: CASSWKGWRVNTGELFF. The bases are TGTGCCAGCAGCTGGAAGGGTTGGCGGGTGAACACCGGGGAGCTGTTTTTT.